This TCR beta chain was documented in a study of blood T cell repertoires in COVID-19. As for the study in general: The United States, Italy and Spain provided the acute and convalescent COVID-19 samples. Sources were T cells, B-cell-depleted T cells, or PBMCs; the material itself was cDNA or gDNA.

Original data processing: Nucleated cell number was recorded as an estimate derived from reference gene primer amplification. Assay used: immunoSEQ multiplex PCR; TCRdb lists only in-frame clones, some missing. V and J calls and clone size follow that table, whereas D and trimming were derived from the DNA. Of some 43,000 clones listed, roughly four fifths were seen once; the top ten hold approximately 42%. CDR1 and CDR2 from the germline V gene are SGHRS and YFSETQ. V was clipped by 2 bases and J by 0 bases, with 11 bases between them. The CDR3 has 15 residues. The chain couples TRBV5-1 to TRBJ1-2, with D perhaps TRBD1 (5 bases). Sequencing was carried out using peripheral blood. This TCR was sampled from a man aged 35 to 55 with active or convalescent COVID-19. The CDR3 spells CASSFGGTANYGYTF. The CDR3 bases are TGCGCCAGCAGCTTTGGGGGGACGGCTAACTATGGCTACACCTTC.